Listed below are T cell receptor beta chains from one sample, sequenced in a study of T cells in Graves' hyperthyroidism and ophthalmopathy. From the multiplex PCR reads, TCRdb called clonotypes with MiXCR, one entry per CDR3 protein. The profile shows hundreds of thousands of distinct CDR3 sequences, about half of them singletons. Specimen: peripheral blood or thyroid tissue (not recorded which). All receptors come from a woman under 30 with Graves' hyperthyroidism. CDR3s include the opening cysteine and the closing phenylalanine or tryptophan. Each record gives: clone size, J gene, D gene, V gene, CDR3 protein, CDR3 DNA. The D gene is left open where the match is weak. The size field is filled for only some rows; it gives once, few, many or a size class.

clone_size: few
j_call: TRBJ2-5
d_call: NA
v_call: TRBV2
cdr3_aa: CASSPADTSGTQYF
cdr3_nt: TGTGCCAGCTCACCAGCGGACACATCGGGGACCCAGTACTTC

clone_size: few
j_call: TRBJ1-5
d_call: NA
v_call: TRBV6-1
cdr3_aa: CASSEMRGNVQPQHF
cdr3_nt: TGTGCCAGCAGTGAAATGCGGGGCAACGTTCAGCCCCAGCATTTT

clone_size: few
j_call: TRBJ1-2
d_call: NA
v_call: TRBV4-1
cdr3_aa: CASSQEGVGSRRGYTF
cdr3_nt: TGCGCCAGCAGCCAAGAAGGTGTGGGGTCGAGGAGAGGCTACACCTTC

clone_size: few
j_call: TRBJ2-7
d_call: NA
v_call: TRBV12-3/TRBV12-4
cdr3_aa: CASSPARYEQYF
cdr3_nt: TGTGCCAGCAGTCCCGCCCGATACGAGCAGTACTTC

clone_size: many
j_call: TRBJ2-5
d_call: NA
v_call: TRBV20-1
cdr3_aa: CSARDAQADQETQYF
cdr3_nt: TGCAGTGCTAGAGACGCCCAAGCGGACCAAGAGACCCAGTACTTC

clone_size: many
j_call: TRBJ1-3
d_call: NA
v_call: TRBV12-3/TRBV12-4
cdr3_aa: CASSLQGNTIYF
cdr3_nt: TGTGCCAGCAGTTTACAGGGGAACACCATATATTTT

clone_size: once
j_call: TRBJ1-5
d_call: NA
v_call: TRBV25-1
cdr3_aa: CASSSATGNQPQHF
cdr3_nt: TGTGCCAGCAGTTCCGCGACGGGGAATCAGCCCCAGCATTTT

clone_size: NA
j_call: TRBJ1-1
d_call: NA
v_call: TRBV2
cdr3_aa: CASSPEDRTEAFF
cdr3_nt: TGTGCCAGCAGCCCCGAGGATCGGACTGAAGCTTTCTTT

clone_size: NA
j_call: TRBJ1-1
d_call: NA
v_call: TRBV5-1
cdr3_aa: CASSQVWNTEAFF
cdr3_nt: TGCGCCAGCAGCCAAGTCTGGAACACTGAAGCTTTCTTT

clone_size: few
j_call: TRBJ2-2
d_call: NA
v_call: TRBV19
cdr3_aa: CASSTMWGSTGELFF
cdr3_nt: TGTGCCAGTAGTACGATGTGGGGTAGCACCGGGGAGCTGTTTTTT

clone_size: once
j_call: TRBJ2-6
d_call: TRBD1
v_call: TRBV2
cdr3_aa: CASSEEDRGHSGANVLTF
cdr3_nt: TGTGCCAGCAGTGAGGAAGACAGGGGGCACTCTGGGGCCAACGTCCTGACTTTC

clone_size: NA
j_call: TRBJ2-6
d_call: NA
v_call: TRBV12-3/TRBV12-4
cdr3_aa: CASSLRAGANVLTF
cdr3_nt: TGTGCCAGCAGTTTAAGGGCTGGGGCCAACGTCCTGACTTTC

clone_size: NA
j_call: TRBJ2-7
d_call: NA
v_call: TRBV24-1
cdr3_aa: CATLRESPQVLQYF
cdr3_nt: TGTGCCACGTTACGTGAGAGCCCCCAAGTTTTGCAGTACTTC

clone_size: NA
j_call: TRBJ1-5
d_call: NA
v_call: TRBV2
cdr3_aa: CASSGGQFNQPQHF
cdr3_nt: TGTGCCAGCAGTGGGGGGCAGTTCAATCAGCCCCAGCATTTT

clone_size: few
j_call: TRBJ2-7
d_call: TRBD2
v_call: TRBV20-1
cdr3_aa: CSARTSGEQYF
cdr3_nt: TGCAGTGCTCGGACTAGCGGCGAGCAGTACTTC

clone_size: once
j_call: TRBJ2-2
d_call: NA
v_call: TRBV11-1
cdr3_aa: CASSTSGAGELFF
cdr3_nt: TGTGCCAGCAGCACCTCGGGGGCCGGGGAGCTGTTTTTT